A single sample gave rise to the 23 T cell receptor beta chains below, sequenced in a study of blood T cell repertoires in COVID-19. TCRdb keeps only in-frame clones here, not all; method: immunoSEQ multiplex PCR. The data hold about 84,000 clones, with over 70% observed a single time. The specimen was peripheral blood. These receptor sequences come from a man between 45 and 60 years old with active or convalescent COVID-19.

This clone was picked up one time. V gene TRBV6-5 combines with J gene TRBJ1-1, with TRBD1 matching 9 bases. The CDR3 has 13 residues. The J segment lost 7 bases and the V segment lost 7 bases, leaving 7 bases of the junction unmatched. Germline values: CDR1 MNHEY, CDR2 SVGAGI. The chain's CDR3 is CASTLGTGREAFF. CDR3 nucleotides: TGTGCCAGCACCCTCGGGACAGGGCGTGAAGCTTTCTTT.

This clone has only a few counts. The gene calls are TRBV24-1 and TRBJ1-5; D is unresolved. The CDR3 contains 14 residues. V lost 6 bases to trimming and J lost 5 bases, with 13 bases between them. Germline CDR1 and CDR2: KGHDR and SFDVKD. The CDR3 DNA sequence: TGTGCCACCAGTTATTATTTTCGGGATCAGCCCCAGCATTTT. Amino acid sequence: CATSYYFRDQPQHF.

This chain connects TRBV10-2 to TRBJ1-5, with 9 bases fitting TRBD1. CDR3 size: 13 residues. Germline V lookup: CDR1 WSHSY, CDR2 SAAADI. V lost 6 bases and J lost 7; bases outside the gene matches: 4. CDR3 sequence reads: CASSQGQGQPQHF. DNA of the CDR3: TGCGCCAGCAGCCAGGGACAGGGACAGCCCCAGCATTTT.

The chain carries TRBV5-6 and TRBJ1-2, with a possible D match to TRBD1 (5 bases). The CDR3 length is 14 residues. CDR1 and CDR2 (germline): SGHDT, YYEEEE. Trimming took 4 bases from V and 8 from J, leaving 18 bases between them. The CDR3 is CASSPLGGAGGYTF. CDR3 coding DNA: TGTGCCAGCAGCCCCCTGGGCGGGGCCGGCGGCTACACCTTC.

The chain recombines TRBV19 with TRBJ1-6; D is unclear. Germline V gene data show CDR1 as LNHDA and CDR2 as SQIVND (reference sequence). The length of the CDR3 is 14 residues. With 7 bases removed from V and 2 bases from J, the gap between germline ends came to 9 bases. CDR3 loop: CASKGGAYNSPLHF. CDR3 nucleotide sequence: TGTGCCAGTAAGGGAGGTGCCTATAATTCACCCCTCCACTTT.

In DNA form, the CDR3 reads TGTGCCAGCTTAATAGTGGGCACAGATACGCAGTATTTT. Amino acid sequence: CASLIVGTDTQYF. The chain uses TRBV19 and TRBJ2-3, with D uncertain. CDR3 length: 13 amino acids. V lost 9 bases and J 1 base, leaving 11 bases between the germline ends. Germline-derived CDR1 and CDR2 are LNHDA and SQIVND (reference sequence).

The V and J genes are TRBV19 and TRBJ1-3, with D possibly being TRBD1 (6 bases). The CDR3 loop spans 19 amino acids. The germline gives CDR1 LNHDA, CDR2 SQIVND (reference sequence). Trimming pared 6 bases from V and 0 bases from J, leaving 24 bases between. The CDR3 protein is CASRRGLRGTYNSGNTIYF. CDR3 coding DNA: TGTGCCAGTAGAAGGGGCCTAAGGGGGACGTACAACTCTGGAAACACCATATATTTT.

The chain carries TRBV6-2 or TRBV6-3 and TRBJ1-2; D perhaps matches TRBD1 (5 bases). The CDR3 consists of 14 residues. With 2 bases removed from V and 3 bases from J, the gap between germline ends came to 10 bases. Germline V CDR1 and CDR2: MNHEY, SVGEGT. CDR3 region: CASSYGGTDYGYTF. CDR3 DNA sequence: TGTGCCAGCAGTTACGGGGGGACTGACTATGGCTACACCTTC.

The CDR3 spells CASSLGQWDSLNTEAFF. As DNA, the CDR3 is TGTGCCAGCAGTCTAGGCCAATGGGACAGCCTTAACACTGAAGCTTTCTTT. The chain combines TRBV6-6 with TRBJ1-1; TRBD1 agrees at 7 bases. Germline V gives CDR1 MNHNY, CDR2 SVGAGI (reference sequence). V shed 5 bases and J 2 bases; nucleotides not matched to a gene: 14. The CDR3 runs 17 residues.

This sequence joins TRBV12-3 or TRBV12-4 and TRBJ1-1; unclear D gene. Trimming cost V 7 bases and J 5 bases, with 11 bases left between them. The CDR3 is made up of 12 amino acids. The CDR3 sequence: CASTRRTTEAFF. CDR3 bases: TGTGCCAGCACCCGAAGGACTACTGAAGCTTTCTTT.

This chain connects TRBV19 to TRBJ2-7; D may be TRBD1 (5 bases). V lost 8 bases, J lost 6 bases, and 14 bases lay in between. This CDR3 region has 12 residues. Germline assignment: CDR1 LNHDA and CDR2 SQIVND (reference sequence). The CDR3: CASSPGMGEQYF. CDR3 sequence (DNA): TGTGCCAGTTCCCCAGGGATGGGCGAGCAGTACTTC.

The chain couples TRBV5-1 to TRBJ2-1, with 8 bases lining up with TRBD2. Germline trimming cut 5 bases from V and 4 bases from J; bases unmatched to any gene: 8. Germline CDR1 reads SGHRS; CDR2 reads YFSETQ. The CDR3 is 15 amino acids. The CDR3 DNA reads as TGCGCCAGCAGTTTGTCGTCGGGGGGGTACAATGAGCAGTTCTTC. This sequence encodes CASSLSSGGYNEQFF.

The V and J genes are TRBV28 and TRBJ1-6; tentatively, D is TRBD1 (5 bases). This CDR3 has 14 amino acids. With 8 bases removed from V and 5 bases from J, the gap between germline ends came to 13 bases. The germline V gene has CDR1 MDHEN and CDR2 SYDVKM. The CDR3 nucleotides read TGTGCCAGCTCTGTCAGACAGAATAATTCACCCCTCCACTTT. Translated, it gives CASSVRQNNSPLHF.

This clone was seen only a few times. The CDR3 sequence: CASSQVASGGAGNTGELFF. As DNA, the CDR3 is TGTGCCAGCAGCCAAGTCGCCAGCGGGGGGGCCGGGAACACCGGGGAGCTGTTTTTT. The chain links TRBV3-1 (or the pseudogene TRBV3-2) to TRBJ2-2; 10 bases map to TRBD2. The germline V gene encodes CDR1 LGHDT and CDR2 YNNKEL (reference sequence). The J segment lost 1 base and the V segment lost 1 base, leaving 9 bases of the junction unmatched. The CDR3 covers 19 residues.

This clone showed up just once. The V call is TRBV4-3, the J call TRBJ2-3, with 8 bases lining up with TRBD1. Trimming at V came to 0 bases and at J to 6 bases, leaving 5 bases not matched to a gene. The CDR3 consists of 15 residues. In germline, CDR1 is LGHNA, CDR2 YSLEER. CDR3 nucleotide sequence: TGCGCCAGCAGCCAAGACAGGGGGCCCAGGGATACGCAGTATTTT. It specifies CASSQDRGPRDTQYF.

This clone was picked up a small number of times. The CDR3 DNA sequence: TGCGCCAGCAGCACGACAGGGTCCCCCTACGAGCAGTACTTC. It codes for CASSTTGSPYEQYF. This chain joins TRBV5-1 and TRBJ2-7; 7 bases align to TRBD1. J gave up 2 bases and V 4 bases, and 6 bases lay outside the gene matches. Germline V lookup: CDR1 SGHRS, CDR2 YFSETQ. CDR3 length: 14 residues.

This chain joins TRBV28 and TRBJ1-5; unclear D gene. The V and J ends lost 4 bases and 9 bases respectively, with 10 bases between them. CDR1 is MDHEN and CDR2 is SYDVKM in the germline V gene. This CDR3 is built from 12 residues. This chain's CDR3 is CASSYPPGPQHF. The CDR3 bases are TGTGCCAGCAGTTACCCCCCAGGGCCCCAGCATTTT. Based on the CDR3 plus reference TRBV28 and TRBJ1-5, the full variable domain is DVKVTQSSRYLVKRTGEKVFLECVQDMDHENMFWYRQDPGLGLRLIYFSYDVKMKEKGDIPEGYSVSREKKERFSLILESASTNQTSMYLCASSYPPGPQHFGDGTRLSIL.

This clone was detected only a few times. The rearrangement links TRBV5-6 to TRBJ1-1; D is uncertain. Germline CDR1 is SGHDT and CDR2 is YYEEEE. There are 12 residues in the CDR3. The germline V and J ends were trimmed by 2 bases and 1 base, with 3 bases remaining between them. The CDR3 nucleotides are TGTGCCAGCAGCTTACAGAACACTGAAGCTTTCTTT. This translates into CASSLQNTEAFF.

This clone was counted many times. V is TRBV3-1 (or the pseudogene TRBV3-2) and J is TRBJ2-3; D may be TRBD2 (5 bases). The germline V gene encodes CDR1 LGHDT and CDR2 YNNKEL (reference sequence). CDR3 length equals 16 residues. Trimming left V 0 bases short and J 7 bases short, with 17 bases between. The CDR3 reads CASSQDPASQLNTQYF. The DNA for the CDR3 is TGTGCCAGCAGCCAAGATCCAGCTAGCCAGCTAAATACGCAGTATTTT.

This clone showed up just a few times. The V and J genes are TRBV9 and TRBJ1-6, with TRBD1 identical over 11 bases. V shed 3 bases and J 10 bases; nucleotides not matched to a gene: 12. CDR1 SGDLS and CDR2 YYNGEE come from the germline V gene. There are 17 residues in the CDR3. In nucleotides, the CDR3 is TGTGCCAGCAGCGCAACCACCGGGACAGGGGGTTGGTCACCCCTCCACTTT. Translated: CASSATTGTGGWSPLHF.

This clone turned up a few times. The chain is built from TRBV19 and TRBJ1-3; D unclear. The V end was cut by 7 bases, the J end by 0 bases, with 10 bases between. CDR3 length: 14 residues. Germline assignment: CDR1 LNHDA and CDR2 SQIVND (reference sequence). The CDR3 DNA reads TGTGCCAGTAACCGAGGGAGCTCTGGAAACACCATATATTTT. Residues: CASNRGSSGNTIYF.

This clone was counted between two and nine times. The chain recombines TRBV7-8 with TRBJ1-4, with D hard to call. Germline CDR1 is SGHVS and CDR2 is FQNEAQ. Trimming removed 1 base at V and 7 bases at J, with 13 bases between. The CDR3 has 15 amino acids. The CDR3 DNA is TGTGCCAGCAGCTTAGGGTCGCGGGCCGGTGAAAAACTGTTTTTT. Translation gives CASSLGSRAGEKLFF.

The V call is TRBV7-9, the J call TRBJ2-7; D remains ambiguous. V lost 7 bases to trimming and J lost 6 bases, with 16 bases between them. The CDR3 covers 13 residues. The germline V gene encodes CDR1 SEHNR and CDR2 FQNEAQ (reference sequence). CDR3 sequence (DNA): TGTGCCAGCACCATCCTCCTCCTTTTCGAGCAGTACTTC. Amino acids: CASTILLLFEQYF.